This TCR beta chain originates from a study of a mutant IDH1 vaccine in newly diagnosed glioma. Indicated time point: week 47, end of study. What each vaccine dose contained was 300 ug of mutant IDH1 20-mer peptide, accompanied by topical imiquimod. This clone has only one observation. Antigen specificity is unknown. The method was immunoSEQ multiplex PCR; TCRdb's version includes in-frame clones alone and lacks a portion of them. The sample lists about 50,000 clones; approximately 80% were seen once. The receptor was isolated from a woman in her forties with glioma. Some clones in this sample may be carry-over from other donors' samples. The sample in question was PBMCs, obtained from a glioma patient whose treatment included an IDH1 peptide vaccine.

The CDR3 protein is CASKESRRLTDTQYF. CDR3 DNA: TGCGCCAGCAAGGAGAGCCGGAGACTCACAGATACGCAGTATTTT. The chain employs TRBV10-1 and TRBJ2-3; D gene ambiguous. V lost 7 bases and J 2 bases, leaving 16 bases between the germline ends. This CDR3 comprises 15 residues. Germline V gene data show CDR1 as WNHNN and CDR2 as SYGVQD (reference sequence).